The TCR beta chain described here comes from a study of cytomegalovirus exposure and HLA in healthy donors. The ends lost 5 bases at V and 8 bases at J; junction bases unmatched: 7. Germline-derived CDR1 and CDR2 are SQVTM and ANQGSEA. This CDR3 has 13 residues. The donors were in the approximately 120-subject validation cohort; that cohort was separate from the roughly 680-subject first cohort. Study outcomes and limitations: Altogether, 164 TCR beta chains were recorded as cytomegalovirus-associated. Reports credit the classifier with highly specific, highly sensitive diagnosis of cytomegalovirus status.

As for this clone: Its antigen is not known.

Repertoires were generated with immunoSEQ multiplex PCR, while TCRdb's copy carries only in-frame clones and drops some. The repertoire holds over 200,000 clones, with around nine tenths as singletons. Sample: PBMCs. The V and J genes are TRBV29-1 and TRBJ1-4, with 8 positions matching TRBD1. The receptor was derived from a young woman in good health and CMV-seronegative. CDR3: CSVLTGGIEKLFF. CDR3 nucleotide sequence: TGCAGCGTTCTTACAGGGGGAATCGAAAAACTGTTTTTT.